This T cell receptor (beta chain) was recovered during a study of Tregs in tolerant kidney transplant recipients. Study-level points and caveats: Biological reproducibility was not directly addressed in this study. Activated donor B cell expansion appeared to reveal the most relevant donor-specific TCRbeta repertoire. The small number of patients limits these findings pending further validation.

Looked up from germline, CDR1 is MNHNS and CDR2 is SASEGT. The V and J ends lost 7 bases and 6 bases, in that order; junction bases with no gene match: 4. This CDR3 comprises 14 residues. There are a few counts of this clone. Its antigen is unidentified. The sample has other DNA sequences that encode this CDR3 too. The method was immunoSEQ multiplex PCR; TCRdb's version includes in-frame clones alone and lacks a portion of them. The sample has hundreds of thousands of clones, 84% seen once. CD4+CD25+CD127- Tregs, CD4+CD25- non-Tregs, CD4 and CD8 cells were sorted. The TCR was taken from a human donor in good health. The chain is built from TRBV6-1 and TRBJ2-1; TRBD2 matches at 12 bases. The specimen was CD4+ T cells from blood. The CDR3 nucleotides read TGTGCCAGCAAGGAACTAGCGGGGGGCAATGAGCAGTTCTTC. Residues: CASKELAGGNEQFF.